The 21 T cell receptor beta chains below come from one sample, sequenced in a study of cytomegalovirus exposure and HLA in healthy donors. Researchers ran the PCR with 60 Vbeta and 13 Jbeta primers. The repertoire was sequenced with immunoSEQ multiplex PCR; TCRdb's copy has only in-frame clones and lacks some. The sample includes 55,000 to 80,000 clones, about four fifths seen only once; the top ten take about 4.9%. Specimen: PBMCs. The source of these receptors is a woman in her 30s in good health and CMV-seronegative.

The rearrangement links TRBV6-6 to TRBJ1-4; possible D gene TRBD1, 5 bases. V lost 7 bases and J lost 8, with 17 bases in between. CDR3 size: 14 residues. CDR1 and CDR2 (germline): MNHNY, SVGAGI (reference sequence). The CDR3 DNA follows: TGTGCCAGCACCGGTTCAGGGCTTCGGGAAAAACTGTTTTTT. This gives the protein CASTGSGLREKLFF.

This clone was found a few times. The germline gene is not matched at one end of the junction; a read error may be the cause. V and J are TRBV28 and TRBJ1-2; D unclear. The CDR3 totals 8 residues. Germline lookup yields CDR1 MDHEN and CDR2 SYDVKM. CDR3 bases: TGTGCCAGCTGCTTACGTCGGTTC. Translation: CASCLRRF.

In nucleotides, the CDR3 is TGTGCCAGCAGCCTCAGAGGGCGGGGTGTGCCCCAGCATTTT. Its protein is CASSLRGRGVPQHF. The chain couples TRBV7-2 to TRBJ1-5, with unresolved D. Trimming cost V 5 bases and J 9 bases, with 17 bases left between them. CDR1 and CDR2 from the germline V gene are SGHTA and FQGNSA. The CDR3 is made up of 14 amino acids.

The V and J genes are TRBV5-1 and TRBJ2-7, with 13 bases matching TRBD2. The CDR3 runs to 17 residues. Looked up from germline, CDR1 is SGHRS and CDR2 is YFSETQ. The J segment lost 2 bases and the V segment lost 3 bases, leaving 8 bases of the junction unmatched. The CDR3 sequence is CASSSGTSGTGTYEQYV. The CDR3 DNA reads as TGCGCCAGCAGCTCCGGGACTAGCGGGACAGGGACCTACGAGCAGTACGTC.

This clone occurred a few times. The chain is built from TRBV11-2 and TRBJ2-7, with D possibly matching TRBD1 (6 bases). V lost 1 base and J lost 6, with 13 bases in between. CDR1 is SGHAT, CDR2 FQNNGV, per germline. CDR3 length: 14 residues. The CDR3 loop is CASSLGAGAGEQYV. The CDR3 nucleotides read TGTGCCAGCAGCTTAGGTGCAGGGGCCGGCGAGCAGTACGTC.

The gene calls are TRBV7-2 and TRBJ2-3; 7 bases map to TRBD2. Germline V CDR1 and CDR2: SGHTA, FQGNSA. After removal of 4 bases from V and 1 base from J, the junction contained 2 bases not matched to a gene. There are 14 residues in the CDR3. CDR3 amino acids: CASSYGLGTDTQYF. The CDR3 DNA is TGTGCCAGCAGCTATGGACTAGGCACAGATACGCAGTATTTT.

This clone was picked up one time. This chain uses TRBV30 with TRBJ2-3; 7 positions agree with TRBD1. V shed 0 bases and J 4 bases; nucleotides not matched to a gene: 7. The germline gives CDR1 GTSNPN, CDR2 SVGIG (reference sequence). This CDR3 is built from 15 residues. CDR3 nucleotide sequence: TGTGCCTGGAGTGTTATAGACAGGGATGCAGATACGCAGTATTTT. It encodes CAWSVIDRDADTQYF.

This clone was recorded once. V is TRBV15 and J is TRBJ1-5; TRBD1 might be the D (5 bases). Germline V gives CDR1 LNHNV, CDR2 YYDKDF (reference sequence). Trimming shortened V by 3 bases and J by 6 bases, and 6 bases separated the two germline ends. This CDR3 has 12 residues. CDR3 region: CATSRDIQPQHF. The CDR3 DNA reads as TGTGCCACCAGCAGGGACATTCAGCCCCAGCATTTT. Full variable domain (outside the CDR3, taken from reference TRBV15 and TRBJ1-5): DAMVIQNPRYQVTQFGKPVTLSCSQTLNHNVMYWYQQKSSQAPKLLFHYYDKDFNNEADTPDNFQSRRPNTSFCFLDIRSPGLGDTAMYLCATSRDIQPQHFGDGTRLSIL.

The chain links TRBV30 to TRBJ2-5; TRBD2 might be the D (5 bases). Germline CDR1 and CDR2: GTSNPN and SVGIG (reference sequence). Trimming removed 6 bases at V and 1 base at J, with 12 bases between. The length of the CDR3 is 13 residues. The CDR3 loop is CACAGGSQETQYF. The CDR3 coding sequence is TGTGCCTGCGCTGGCGGGTCCCAAGAGACCCAGTACTTC.

This clone was seen a single time. The chain couples TRBV4-2 to TRBJ2-1; 7 bases fit TRBD2. Losses at the gene ends were 1 base for V and 5 bases for J; bases not matched to a gene: 5. The germline gives CDR1 LGHNA, CDR2 YNFKEQ. CDR3 length: 15 residues. The CDR3 spells CASSQVGLADNEQFF. The CDR3 nucleotides read TGTGCCAGCAGCCAAGTTGGGCTAGCGGACAATGAGCAGTTCTTC.

The chain employs TRBV5-1 and TRBJ2-5; unclear D gene. The CDR3 covers 15 residues. V gave up 0 bases and J gave up 1 base, with 10 bases separating them. The V gene's germline CDR1 is SGHRS and CDR2 YFSETQ. CDR3 region: CASSLEAVAQETQYF. In DNA form, the CDR3 reads TGCGCCAGCAGCTTGGAGGCGGTGGCCCAAGAGACCCAGTACTTC.

The rearrangement links TRBV7-9 to TRBJ2-1; 8 bases agree with TRBD2. Per germline, CDR1 SEHNR and CDR2 FQNEAQ (reference sequence). CDR3 length equals 14 residues. Trimming removed 5 bases from V and 4 bases from J; junction bases left unmatched: 4. CDR3 nucleotide sequence: TGTGCCAGCAGCATTAGCGGGACTTACAATGAGCAGTTCTTC. Translation gives CASSISGTYNEQFF.

V gene TRBV21-1 combines with J gene TRBJ2-7; the table gives TRBD2 as D, unverified against the DNA. TRBV21-1 is a pseudogene locus. CDR3 length: 15 residues. CDR3 DNA sequence: TGTGCCAGCAGCAAAGAGGACCTAGCGGTCGCTCGGCAGTACTTC. Translated: CASSKEDLAVARQYF.

The rearrangement joins TRBV5-1 to TRBJ1-4; unclear D gene. The V end was cut by 4 bases, the J end by 2 bases, with 12 bases between. The CDR3 covers 15 residues. Germline V gene lookup returns CDR1 SGHRS and CDR2 YFSETQ. CDR3 coding DNA: TGCGCCAGCAGCCCCTCAGGCGGGACTAATGAAAAACTGTTTTTT. Protein sequence: CASSPSGGTNEKLFF.

V is TRBV28 and J is TRBJ2-5, with 9 nucleotides matching TRBD2. Unmatched junction bases numbered 9, after V lost 6 bases and J lost 7 bases. The CDR3 length is 14 residues. Germline loops: CDR1 MDHEN, CDR2 SYDVKM. The CDR3 nucleotides are TGTGCCAGCAGAGTAGCGGGAGAAGTGGGGACCCAGTACTTC. Its translation is CASRVAGEVGTQYF.

V usage is TRBV6-1 and J usage is TRBJ1-1; no firm D call. The CDR3 is 14 residues long. CDR1 and CDR2 (germline): MNHNS, SASEGT. The V and J ends lost 7 bases and 2 bases respectively, with 14 bases between them. This CDR3 reads CASTDPGRNTEAFF. DNA for the CDR3: TGTGCCAGCACCGATCCAGGCAGAAACACTGAAGCTTTCTTT.

CDR3 sequence: CASSEGSLEFYEQYF. CDR3 DNA: TGTGCCAGCAGTGAAGGTTCCCTGGAGTTCTACGAGCAGTACTTC. The chain uses TRBV6-1 and TRBJ2-7; D is unresolved. The length of the CDR3 is 15 residues. The germline V gene encodes CDR1 MNHNS and CDR2 SASEGT. V lost 1 base and J lost 3, with 13 bases in between.

V gene TRBV4-2 combines with J gene TRBJ2-3; unclear D gene. The CDR3 runs to 13 residues. Trimming left V 4 bases short and J 4 bases short, with 9 bases between. The germline gives CDR1 LGHNA, CDR2 YNFKEQ. This chain's CDR3 is CASSPEVADTQYF. As DNA, the CDR3 is TGTGCCAGCAGCCCCGAGGTGGCAGATACGCAGTATTTT.

V is TRBV4-1 and J is TRBJ1-3; 8 bases are shared with TRBD1. Per germline, CDR1 MGHRA and CDR2 YSYEKL. J lost 3 bases, V lost 1 base, and 5 bases had no gene match. The CDR3 has 16 residues. The CDR3: CASSQGDRGFGNTIYF. Here the CDR3 DNA reads TGCGCCAGCAGCCAAGGCGACAGGGGCTTTGGAAACACCATATATTTT.

The chain uses TRBV18 and TRBJ2-1; 10 bases fit TRBD2. Trimming at V came to 3 bases and at J to 7 bases, leaving 3 bases not matched to a gene. Looked up from germline, CDR1 is KGHSH and CDR2 is LQKENI. This CDR3 contains 14 residues. This CDR3 is CASSPPSGSNEQFF. The CDR3 DNA is TGTGCCAGCTCACCTCCTAGCGGGAGTAATGAGCAGTTCTTC. Using reference TRBV18 and TRBJ2-1 for the parts outside the CDR3, the full variable domain is NAGVMQNPRHLVRRRGQEARLRCSPMKGHSHVYWYRQLPEEGLKFMVYLQKENIIDESGMPKERFSAEFPKEGPSILRIQQVVRGDSAAYFCASSPPSGSNEQFFGPGTRLTVL.

The V gene is TRBV5-1, the J gene TRBJ1-3; 7 nucleotides line up with TRBD1. In germline, CDR1 is SGHRS, CDR2 YFSETQ. CDR3 length equals 16 residues. The ends lost 0 bases at V and 0 bases at J; junction bases unmatched: 3. The DNA of the CDR3 is TGCGCCAGCAGCTTGGATGGGACAGACTCTGGAAACACCATATATTTT. Translating it yields CASSLDGTDSGNTIYF.